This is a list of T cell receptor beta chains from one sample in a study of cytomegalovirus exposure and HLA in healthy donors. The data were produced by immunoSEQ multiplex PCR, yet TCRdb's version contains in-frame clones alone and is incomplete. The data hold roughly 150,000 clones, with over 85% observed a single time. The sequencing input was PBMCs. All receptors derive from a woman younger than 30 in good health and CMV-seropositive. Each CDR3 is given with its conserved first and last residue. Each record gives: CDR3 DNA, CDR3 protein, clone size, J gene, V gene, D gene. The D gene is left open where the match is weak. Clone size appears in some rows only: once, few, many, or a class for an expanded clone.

TGCGCCAGCAGCGACATAGGCACTAGCGGGAGCAATGAGCAGTTCTTC	CASSDIGTSGSNEQFF	NA	TRBJ2-1	TRBV10-1	TRBD2
TGCGCCAGCAGCTTGGCCGGGACAGGGTCGCCTCTCGAGCAGTACTTC	CASSLAGTGSPLEQYF	once	TRBJ2-7	TRBV5-1	TRBD1
TGTGCCAGCAGCCATGCCCGGCTAGCGGGAGGTTCGTACGAGCAGTACTTC	CASSHARLAGGSYEQYF	NA	TRBJ2-7	TRBV5-5	TRBD2
TGTGCCAGCCGGGACAGGGCCCTTCGGTATGGCTACACCTTC	CASRDRALRYGYTF	NA	TRBJ1-2	TRBV13	TRBD1
TGCAGCGTTAACTTAAACAGTCAGGGTGAAAAACTGTTTTTT	CSVNLNSQGEKLFF	once	TRBJ1-4	TRBV29-1	NA
TGTGCCAGCTCACGGGACAGGGTTACTGAAGCTTTCTTT	CASSRDRVTEAFF	NA	TRBJ1-1	TRBV6-5	TRBD1
TGCGCCAGCAGCCAAGCCGGGACAGGGGGGTACGAGCAGTACTTC	CASSQAGTGGYEQYF	NA	TRBJ2-7	TRBV4-1	TRBD1
TGTGCCAGCAGTGCGAATAGCGGGGCGCCCAAGACCCAGTACTTC	CASSANSGAPKTQYF	NA	TRBJ2-5	TRBV2	TRBD2
TGTGCCAGCAGTTACTTTACAGGGGGCGCAGGAGAGACCCAGTACTTC	CASSYFTGGAGETQYF	once	TRBJ2-5	TRBV6-5	TRBD1
TGCGCCAGCAGCTTGGCCGCAGGTCCGGAATACGAGCAGTACTTC	CASSLAAGPEYEQYF	NA	TRBJ2-7	TRBV5-1	NA
TGTGCCAGCAGCCCCGGACTAGCGGGAGGGTACAATGAGCAGTTCTTC	CASSPGLAGGYNEQFF	NA	TRBJ2-1	TRBV5-6	TRBD2
TGTGCTAGTGGTACTAGACTCAACACAGATACGCAGTATTTT	CASGTRLNTDTQYF	NA	TRBJ2-3	TRBV12-5	NA
TGTGCCAGCAGCGTCTACAGGGGGGGCACTGAAGCTTTCTTT	CASSVYRGGTEAFF	NA	TRBJ1-1	TRBV4-2	TRBD1
TGTGCCAGTCCTGCGGGACTAGCGGGAGACACCGGGGAGCTGTTTTTT	CASPAGLAGDTGELFF	NA	TRBJ2-2	TRBV7-8	TRBD2
TGTGCCAGCAGTACCCACAGGGGGGAGGTTATGGGCTACACCTTC	CASSTHRGEVMGYTF	once	TRBJ1-2	TRBV27	TRBD1
TGTGCCAGCAGCTACAGGAGCTCCTACAATGAGCAGTTCTTC	CASSYRSSYNEQFF	NA	TRBJ2-1	TRBV5-8	NA
TGTGCCAGCAGCTTAGGGGGCGCTCGGGCCCTTACTACCCAGTACTTC	CASSLGGARALTTQYF	NA	TRBJ2-5	TRBV7-2	NA
TGTGCCAGCAGCTTTTCGCGACAGGCGATGAACACTGAAGCTTTCTTT	CASSFSRQAMNTEAFF	once	TRBJ1-1	TRBV11-2	NA
TGTGCCGACAGGGCCGGGACTAGCGTCGATGAGCAGTTCTTC	CADRAGTSVDEQFF	NA	TRBJ2-1	TRBV2	TRBD2
TGCGCCAGCAGTGCTTGGACACCGATGAACACTGAAGCTTTCTTT	CASSAWTPMNTEAFF	once	TRBJ1-1	TRBV23-1	NA
TGTGCCAGCAAGGGGGTGAAGGATGGCTACACCTTC	CASKGVKDGYTF	NA	TRBJ1-2	TRBV2	NA
TGTGCCAGCGAGGGACAGCTTGCCCCTGAAGCTTTCTTT	CASEGQLAPEAFF	NA	TRBJ1-1	TRBV28	TRBD1
TGTGCCAGCAGCTTAGATGCTGGGCAGGGAAACACCATATATTTT	CASSLDAGQGNTIYF	NA	TRBJ1-3	TRBV7-9	NA
TGTGCCATCAGTGAGAGAAAGGACTCCATATTCACAGATACGCAGTATTTT	CAISERKDSIFTDTQYF	once	TRBJ2-3	TRBV10-3	NA
TGTGCCAGCAGTTACGGGGACAGGGGAATCGGGACTGAAGCTTTCTTT	CASSYGDRGIGTEAFF	NA	TRBJ1-1	TRBV6-5	TRBD1
TGTGCCAGCTCACCTACCTTAAGCTCGGGAACCGACGCCGGGGAGCTGTTTTTT	CASSPTLSSGTDAGELFF	NA	TRBJ2-2	TRBV18	NA
TGTGCCAGCAGTCCCGGGACTAGCGGTTACAATGAGCAGTTCTTC	CASSPGTSGYNEQFF	NA	TRBJ2-1	TRBV27	TRBD2
TGTGCCAGCAGCTTAGTGGGTGGGGGACAGGGGTCCTCCATAGAACAGTTCTTC	CASSLVGGGQGSSIEQFF	NA	TRBJ2-1	TRBV11-2	TRBD1
TGCGCCAGCAGCTTGGAGGGGGTGGGGAATCAGCCCCAGCATTTT	CASSLEGVGNQPQHF	NA	TRBJ1-5	TRBV5-1	NA
TGTGCCAGCAGTTTGGGCGGGAGGAGCACAGATACGCAGTATTTT	CASSLGGRSTDTQYF	once	TRBJ2-3	TRBV27	TRBD2
TGTGCCAGCAGCCCTGGGACAGCGGAGACCCAGTACTTC	CASSPGTAETQYF	NA	TRBJ2-5	TRBV7-3	TRBD1
TGTGCCTCCACCCACGCCGCACATTCTGGCTACACCTTC	CASTHAAHSGYTF	NA	TRBJ1-2	TRBV6-5	NA
TGTGCCAGCAGTTCCTACACAGGGGGCCGGGGCTATGGCTACACCTTC	CASSSYTGGRGYGYTF	NA	TRBJ1-2	TRBV6-5	TRBD1